This T cell receptor beta chain was identified during a study of cytomegalovirus exposure and HLA in healthy donors. The CDR3 has 15 residues. Trimming pared 1 base from V and 11 bases from J, leaving 21 bases between. Germline-derived CDR1 and CDR2 are SGHTS and YDEGEE. In its sample, this clone was seen once. Its antigen is still unknown. Study results and caveats: Looking again later, the authors saw that most CMV-associated TCR beta chains seemed HLA-restricted. Sequences of the TCR beta chain were said to predict the HLA-A and HLA-B alleles of most subjects accurately.

Amplification used 60 Vbeta primers and 13 Jbeta primers. Some clones are missing from TCRdb's copy, which holds only in-frame ones; the method was immunoSEQ multiplex PCR. This sample has approximately 70,000 clones; approximately 80% occur once, and the top ten carry roughly 2.9%. The sequencing sample was made of PBMCs. The sequence came from a woman in her 30s in good health and CMV-seronegative. The V and J genes are TRBV5-8 and TRBJ1-1, with a weak D call TRBD1 (5 bases). CDR3 in DNA: TGTGCCAGCAGCTTGATCGGTTTGTCGGACAAAGGGGCTTTCTTT. Amino acid sequence: CASSLIGLSDKGAFF.